A single sample gave rise to the 26 T cell receptor beta chains below, sequenced in a study of blood T cell repertoires in COVID-19. This table comes from immunoSEQ multiplex PCR, and its TCRdb copy is limited to in-frame clones, with some not included. The profile shows 250,000 or so clones, around 89% of them singletons. What was sequenced was PBMCs or T cells enriched from blood (not recorded which). These receptor sequences come from a man in his forties who had recovered from COVID-19.

The CDR3 sequence: CASSLTSSGRALNEQFF. Here the CDR3 DNA reads TGTGCCAGCAGCTTAACGTCAAGCGGGAGGGCCTTGAATGAGCAGTTCTTC. The chain recombines TRBV7-9 with TRBJ2-1, with 10 nucleotides matching TRBD2. J gave up 7 bases and V 2 bases, and 11 bases lay outside the gene matches. The V gene's germline CDR1 is SEHNR and CDR2 FQNEAQ (reference sequence). The CDR3 is 17 residues long.

This chain connects TRBV10-3 to TRBJ1-2, with a possible D match to TRBD1 (5 bases). Germline V gene data show CDR1 as ENHRY and CDR2 as SYGVKD. V was trimmed by 0 bases and J by 8 bases, leaving 13 bases between them. This CDR3 region has 14 residues. CDR3 nucleotide sequence: TGTGCCATCAGTGAGTCGAAGGGGCCTGGGGGCTACACCTTC. This sequence encodes CAISESKGPGGYTF.

The J gene is TRBJ1-6, the V gene TRBV30; 8 nucleotides match TRBD1. Trimming took 0 bases from V and 10 from J; bases not matched to a gene: 2. Germline V gives CDR1 GTSNPN, CDR2 SVGIG (reference sequence). CDR3 length: 13 amino acids. CDR3 region: CAWSVQGESPLHF. CDR3 DNA sequence: TGTGCCTGGAGTGTACAGGGGGAATCACCCCTCCACTTT.

In its sample, this clone was seen once. CDR3 residues: CASSFPGLAGGPRDNEQFF. CDR3 nucleotides: TGCGCCAGCAGCTTTCCGGGACTAGCGGGGGGGCCGAGGGACAATGAGCAGTTCTTC. The chain employs TRBV5-1 and TRBJ2-1; 16 bases map to TRBD2. The germline gives CDR1 SGHRS, CDR2 YFSETQ. The J segment lost 5 bases and the V segment lost 2 bases, leaving 10 bases of the junction unmatched. This CDR3 spans 19 amino acids.

The DNA of the CDR3 is TGCAGTGCTAGTTACGGGAGCGCAACCGGGGAGCTGTTTTTT. This gives the protein CSASYGSATGELFF. The V call is TRBV20-1, the J call TRBJ2-2, with a tentative D call TRBD2 (6 bases). V dropped 3 bases and J dropped 5 bases, with 13 bases sitting between them. The CDR3 consists of 14 residues. CDR1 is DFQATT and CDR2 is SNEGSKA in the germline V gene (reference sequence).

The chain is built from TRBV15 and TRBJ2-5, with 7 bases that match TRBD1. J was trimmed by 1 base and V by 0 bases; bases with no gene match: 5. CDR1 is LNHNV, CDR2 YYDKDF, per germline (reference sequence). There are 16 residues in the CDR3. This CDR3 is CATSRDAGTAQETQYF. Here the CDR3 DNA reads TGTGCCACCAGCAGAGACGCCGGGACAGCCCAAGAGACCCAGTACTTC. Complete variable domain (other parts from reference TRBV15 and TRBJ2-5): DAMVIQNPRYQVTQFGKPVTLSCSQTLNHNVMYWYQQKSSQAPKLLFHYYDKDFNNEADTPDNFQSRRPNTSFCFLDIRSPGLGDTAMYLCATSRDAGTAQETQYFGPGTRLLVL.

The V call is TRBV9, the J call TRBJ2-4, with TRBD2 matching over 10 bases. The V segment lost 0 bases and the J segment 1 base; nucleotides outside the gene matches: 10. There are 19 residues in the CDR3. Germline CDR1 and CDR2: SGDLS and YYNGEE. CDR3 in amino acids: CASSVGASGGAIAKNIQYF. CDR3 coding DNA: TGTGCCAGCAGCGTAGGAGCCAGCGGGGGGGCCATCGCCAAAAACATTCAGTACTTC.

The J gene is TRBJ2-2, the V gene TRBV18; D may be TRBD1 (6 bases). The length of the CDR3 is 15 residues. V shed 4 bases and J shed 4 bases, with 13 bases lying between them. From germline, CDR1 is KGHSH and CDR2 LQKENI. CDR3 sequence reads: CASSLQGLSTGELFF. The CDR3 DNA is TGTGCCAGCTCACTCCAGGGGCTTAGCACCGGGGAGCTGTTTTTT.

The chain links TRBV6-2 or TRBV6-3 to TRBJ2-7, with 13 bases fitting TRBD2. V was clipped by 6 bases and J by 6 bases; unmatched bases: 8. CDR3 length equals 15 residues. Germline CDR1 and CDR2: MNHEY and SVGEGT. The chain's CDR3 is CASSTGLAGRSEQYF. CDR3 DNA: TGTGCCAGCAGCACGGGACTAGCGGGGAGGAGCGAGCAGTACTTC.

The genes are TRBV7-3 and TRBJ2-1, with 9 bases fitting TRBD2. V lost 5 bases to trimming and J lost 9 bases; unmatched junction nucleotides: 20. This CDR3 has 18 amino acids. In germline, CDR1 is SGHTA, CDR2 FQGTGA. CDR3 amino acids: CASSPRPQSSGSRIEQFF. The CDR3 DNA reads TGTGCCAGCAGCCCACGGCCGCAGAGTAGCGGGAGCAGGATTGAGCAGTTCTTC.

The CDR3 bases are TGTGCCAGTTCTCCCCCGGGATACACCTACGAGCAGTACTTC. Its translation is CASSPPGYTYEQYF. The chain is built from TRBV19 and TRBJ2-7; TRBD2 is a possible D gene (5 bases). This CDR3 has 14 residues. Germline CDR1 LNHDA, CDR2 SQIVND (reference sequence). The germline V and J ends were trimmed by 8 bases and 2 bases, with 16 bases remaining between them.

This chain connects TRBV29-1 to TRBJ2-7; D is perhaps TRBD1 (8 bases). The V end lost 3 bases, the J end lost 3 bases, and 18 bases lay between the germline ends. The length of the CDR3 is 15 residues. CDR1 is SQVTM and CDR2 is ANQGSEA in the germline V gene. DNA of the CDR3: TGCAGCGTTGAGTCCGGACAGGGAGGGCTCTACGAGCAGTACTTC. Translating it yields CSVESGQGGLYEQYF.

The rearrangement joins TRBV5-1 to TRBJ2-5, with 11 nucleotides matching TRBD2. Germline V gene lookup returns CDR1 SGHRS and CDR2 YFSETQ. With V trimmed by 3 bases and J by 0 bases, 4 bases remained unmatched. The CDR3 extends over 16 amino acids. CDR3 in DNA: TGCGCCAGCAGCTCACTAGCGGGGGCCTACCAAGAGACCCAGTACTTC. This encodes CASSSLAGAYQETQYF. The whole variable domain, filled in from reference TRBV5-1 and TRBJ2-5, reads KAGVTQTPRYLIKTRGQQVTLSCSPISGHRSVSWYQQTPGQGLQFLFEYFSETQRNKGNFPGRFSGRQFSNSRSEMNVSTLELGDSALYLCASSSLAGAYQETQYFGPGTRLLVL.

V and J are TRBV6-2 or TRBV6-3 and TRBJ1-2; no firm D call. The V gene lost 4 bases and the J gene lost 4 bases, with 7 bases spanning the gap. This CDR3 is 12 amino acids long. Per the germline V gene, CDR1 is MNHEY and CDR2 is SVGEGT. CDR3 protein: CASSLGFYGYTF. The DNA for the CDR3 is TGTGCCAGCAGTTTGGGCTTCTATGGCTACACCTTC.

The J gene is TRBJ2-7, the V gene TRBV30; 11 nucleotides agree with TRBD1. Germline trimming cut 2 bases from V and 4 bases from J; bases unmatched to any gene: 13. CDR3 length equals 17 residues. The germline gives CDR1 GTSNPN, CDR2 SVGIG (reference sequence). The CDR3 loop is CAWSSRTGGISLYEQYF. CDR3 DNA sequence: TGTGCCTGGAGTTCTAGGACAGGGGGCATTTCGTTGTACGAGCAGTACTTC.

The chain recombines TRBV6-5 with TRBJ1-5, with D possibly TRBD1 on 5 matching bases. With 7 bases removed from V and 3 bases from J, the gap between germline ends came to 13 bases. This CDR3 has 14 amino acids. CDR1 is MNHEY, CDR2 SVGAGI, per germline. Written as DNA, the CDR3 is TGTGCCAGCACGACCCCAGGGCTCAATCAGCCCCAGCATTTT. Its protein is CASTTPGLNQPQHF.

The table lists this clone with a count of one. V gene TRBV27 combines with J gene TRBJ2-3, with TRBD1 matching over 11 bases. Germline CDR1 is MNHEY and CDR2 is SMNVEV (reference sequence). With V trimmed by 1 base and J by 5 bases, 8 bases remained unmatched. CDR3 length equals 17 residues. For the CDR3, the DNA is TGTGCCAGCAGTTTATATGCTGGACAGGGGGCAGAAGATACGCAGTATTTT. Translated, it gives CASSLYAGQGAEDTQYF.

The chain couples TRBV7-9 to TRBJ2-5; TRBD1 matches at 9 bases. There are 15 residues in the CDR3. V lost 1 base and J lost 5; bases outside the gene matches: 5. Germline assignment: CDR1 SEHNR and CDR2 FQNEAQ (reference sequence). Here the CDR3 reads CASSLDRGLRETQYF. CDR3 coding DNA: TGTGCCAGCAGCTTAGACAGGGGGCTACGGGAGACCCAGTACTTC. Filled out from reference TRBV7-9 and TRBJ2-5, the complete variable domain reads DTGVSQNPRHKITKRGQNVTFRCDPISEHNRLYWYRQTLGQGPEFLTYFQNEAQLEKSRLLSDRFSAERPKGSFSTLEIQRTEQGDSAMYLCASSLDRGLRETQYFGPGTRLLVL.

V usage is TRBV11-3 and J usage is TRBJ2-3; 10 bases map to TRBD2. CDR1 and CDR2 from the germline V gene are SGHNT and YENEEA. The CDR3 extends over 15 amino acids. The junction had 5 bases not matched to a gene; V was cut back by 1 base and J by 7 bases. The CDR3 DNA reads TGTGCCAGCAGCTTAGTGGCTAGCGGGGGACATACGCAGTATTTT. Protein: CASSLVASGGHTQYF.

V gene TRBV19 combines with J gene TRBJ1-6, with D uncertain. The CDR3 covers 14 residues. Germline CDR1 LNHDA, CDR2 SQIVND (reference sequence). Trimming took off 2 bases at V and 9 bases at J, with 11 bases between the two ends. CDR3 protein: CASSINGEVSPLHF. The CDR3 coding sequence is TGTGCCAGTAGTATAAATGGAGAGGTTTCACCCCTCCACTTT.

A word on this clone: The junction and the germline gene differ at one end; a read error may be behind it. V is TRBV18 and J is TRBJ1-1; D is undetermined. Germline V gene lookup returns CDR1 KGHSH and CDR2 LQKENI. The CDR3 has 13 amino acids. CDR3 sequence: CASSPGLDTGAFF. The CDR3 nucleotides read TGTGCCAGCTCACCTGGGCTCGACACTGGAGCTTTCTTT.

The count of this clone is one. The chain carries TRBV4-3 and TRBJ2-7; 10 positions match TRBD2. The CDR3 totals 15 residues. Germline lookup yields CDR1 LGHNA and CDR2 YSLEER. V lost 1 base to trimming and J lost 4 bases; unmatched junction nucleotides: 4. The CDR3 spells CASSQGASGSYEQYF. For the CDR3, the DNA is TGCGCCAGCAGCCAAGGGGCTAGCGGGAGTTACGAGCAGTACTTC.

The rearrangement links TRBV6-6 to TRBJ1-5, with 9 nucleotides matching TRBD1. Germline assignment: CDR1 MNHNY and CDR2 SVGAGI (reference sequence). CDR3 size: 15 residues. J was trimmed by 7 bases and V by 4 bases; bases with no gene match: 8. The DNA of the CDR3 is TGTGCCAGCAGTTTTACCGGGACAGGGATACAGCCCCAGCATTTT. This codes for CASSFTGTGIQPQHF.

The chain is built from TRBV19 and TRBJ2-3; TRBD1 matches at 10 bases. V shed 5 bases, J shed 4 bases, and the junction held 15 bases outside the gene matches. The length of the CDR3 is 18 residues. The germline V gene encodes CDR1 LNHDA and CDR2 SQIVND (reference sequence). The CDR3 sequence is CASSGHVPGQGMADTQYF. The CDR3 DNA sequence: TGTGCCAGTAGTGGCCACGTTCCGGGACAGGGGATGGCAGATACGCAGTATTTT.

This CDR3 is CASSLGSNSYEQYF. Here the CDR3 DNA reads TGTGCCAGCAGCTTAGGGAGCAACTCCTACGAGCAGTACTTC. The gene calls are TRBV5-6 and TRBJ2-7, with D possibly being TRBD2 (5 bases). The CDR3 runs to 14 residues. Trimming shortened V by 2 bases and J by 0 bases, and 9 bases separated the two germline ends. Germline V gene sequence: CDR1 SGHDT, CDR2 YYEEEE. The whole variable domain, remainder taken from reference TRBV5-6 and TRBJ2-7, is DAGVTQSPTHLIKTRGQQVTLRCSPKSGHDTVSWYQQALGQGPQFIFQYYEEEERQRGNFPDRFSGHQFPNYSSELNVNALLLGDSALYLCASSLGSNSYEQYFGPGTRLTVT.

Written as DNA, the CDR3 is TGTGCCTGGAGATCCGGGACTAGCGGGGGCGGCGAGACCCAGTACTTC. This sequence encodes CAWRSGTSGGGETQYF. V is TRBV30 and J is TRBJ2-5; 14 nucleotides line up with TRBD2. CDR3 length: 16 residues. The germline V gene encodes CDR1 GTSNPN and CDR2 SVGIG (reference sequence). The V and J ends lost 3 bases and 5 bases, in that order; junction bases with no gene match: 8.